The present T cell receptor beta chain was sequenced within a study of T cell changes during pregnancy in multiple sclerosis. Some clones are missing from TCRdb's copy, which holds only in-frame ones; the method was immunoSEQ multiplex PCR. The data hold about 40,000 clones, with around 94% observed a single time. This CDR3 region has 14 residues. CDR1 and CDR2 from the germline V gene are MNHEY and SMNVEV (reference sequence). J lost 5 bases, V lost 5 bases, and 4 bases had no gene match. The sequencing here drew on peripheral blood, taken before pregnancy. The V call is TRBV27, the J call TRBJ1-5, with 9 bases lining up with TRBD1. The receptor comes from a female donor with multiple sclerosis, enrolled in a pregnancy study. The CDR3 sequence: CASSPRTGDQPQHF. In nucleotides, the CDR3 is TGTGCCAGCAGTCCCCGGACAGGGGATCAGCCCCAGCATTTT.